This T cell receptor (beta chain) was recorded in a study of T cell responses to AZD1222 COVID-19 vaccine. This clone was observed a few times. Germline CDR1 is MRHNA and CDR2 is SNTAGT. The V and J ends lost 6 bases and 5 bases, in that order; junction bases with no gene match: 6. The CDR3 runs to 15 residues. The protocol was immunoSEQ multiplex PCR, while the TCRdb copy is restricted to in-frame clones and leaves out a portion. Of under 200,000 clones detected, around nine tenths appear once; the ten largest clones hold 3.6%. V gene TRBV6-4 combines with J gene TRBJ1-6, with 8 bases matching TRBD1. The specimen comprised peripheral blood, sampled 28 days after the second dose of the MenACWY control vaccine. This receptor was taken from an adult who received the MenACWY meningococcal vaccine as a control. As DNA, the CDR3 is TGTGCCAGCAGGGTCCCGGGACAGGATAATTCACCCCTCCACTTT. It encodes CASRVPGQDNSPLHF.